One sample yielded the 27 T cell receptor beta chains listed below, sequenced in a study of T cell clonality in common variable immunodeficiency. Data came from immunoSEQ multiplex PCR; TCRdb stores just in-frame clones and leaves some out. Recorded here are about 52,000 clones, none singletons. Sequencing was carried out using peripheral blood mononuclear cells. Source of these receptors: a person between 18 and 69 years old in good health.

This clone was detected ten times or more. The read falls 3 residues short of the CDR3 end, and the missing part is taken from the germline J gene. V gene TRBV10-1 combines with J gene TRBJ2-1; D gene uncertain. The CDR3 is made up of 14 amino acids. Trimming cost V 4 bases and J 4 bases, with 11 bases left between them. Looked up from germline, CDR1 is WNHNN and CDR2 is SYGVQD (reference sequence). Partial CDR3 DNA: TGCGCCAGCAGTGTCGCAGAAAAATACAATGAG. Translated: CASSVAEKYNE. The complete CDR3 protein is CASSVAEKYNEQFF.

This clone showed up many times. The missing CDR3 end, 3 residues past where the read stops, is filled in from the germline J gene. The gene calls are TRBV14 and TRBJ1-4; TRBD1 aligns across 12 bases. The junction had 2 bases not matched to a gene; V was cut back by 2 bases and J by 1 base. Per germline, CDR1 SGHDN and CDR2 FVKESK. This CDR3 has 17 amino acids. Incomplete CDR3 DNA: TGTGCCAGCAGCCAACGGGACAGGGGGCAAACTAATGAAAAA. Protein product: CASSQRDRGQTNEK. The full CDR3 sequence reads CASSQRDRGQTNEKLFF.

This clone came up many times. The CDR3 goes on 3 residues after the read ends, and that part is filled in from the germline J gene. The V gene is TRBV10-2, the J gene TRBJ2-5; the match to TRBD1 covers 10 bases. Germline CDR1 WSHSY, CDR2 SAAADI. This CDR3 contains 16 residues. V lost 4 bases and J lost 3; bases outside the gene matches: 8. The DNA read from the CDR3 is TGCGCCAGCAGTGGTGGGACAGGGGTCCCCAAAGAGACC. It codes for CASSGGTGVPKET. The entire CDR3 sequence reads CASSGGTGVPKETQYF.

The table lists this clone with many counts. Read coverage stops 3 residues before the CDR3 terminus; the germline J gene supplies the remainder. The J gene is TRBJ1-4, the V gene TRBV7-2, with 7 bases that match TRBD1. CDR3 length: 14 amino acids. Trimming at V came to 4 bases and at J to 5 bases, leaving 4 bases not matched to a gene. Per the germline V gene, CDR1 is SGHTA and CDR2 is FQGNSA. CDR3 DNA (partial): TGTGCCAGCAGCTCGGGACAGTGGAATGAAAAA. It is translated as CASSSGQWNEK. The full CDR3 protein reads CASSSGQWNEKLFF.

The sample holds many counts of this clone. The read gets to within 3 residues of the CDR3 end, and the germline J gene fills in the rest. The chain is built from TRBV19 and TRBJ2-5, with TRBD2 matching 14 bases. Germline assignment: CDR1 LNHDA and CDR2 SQIVND (reference sequence). The CDR3 is 16 amino acids. J lost 4 bases, V lost 5 bases, and 6 bases had no gene match. CDR3 DNA, as far as it was read: TGTGCCAGTAGTCTCTCGGGACTAGCGGGAGCAGAGACC. Translated: CASSLSGLAGAET. From start to end, the CDR3 is CASSLSGLAGAETQYF.

At least ten counts were recorded for this clone. The read comes to an end 3 residues before the CDR3 does, leaving the germline J gene to fill in the end. The rearrangement joins TRBV5-1 to TRBJ1-1; 12 nucleotides match TRBD1. The CDR3 totals 17 residues. Germline-derived CDR1 and CDR2 are SGHRS and YFSETQ. J lost 1 base, V lost 4 bases, and 8 bases had no gene match. This chain's CDR3 is CASSHTGTGGWNTEAFF. The part of the CDR3 DNA that was read is TGCGCCAGCAGCCATACCGGGACAGGGGGCTGGAACACTGAA. Complete variable domain (other parts from reference TRBV5-1 and TRBJ1-1): KAGVTQTPRYLIKTRGQQVTLSCSPISGHRSVSWYQQTPGQGLQFLFEYFSETQRNKGNFPGRFSGRQFSNSRSEMNVSTLELGDSALYLCASSHTGTGGWNTEAFFGQGTRLTVV.

Ten or more counts support this clone. With the read ending 3 residues before the CDR3 end, the germline J gene is used to fill in that end. This chain links TRBV5-1 with TRBJ2-3; D may be TRBD2 (7 bases). In germline, CDR1 is SGHRS, CDR2 YFSETQ. Trimming left V 2 bases short and J 0 bases short, with 19 bases between. The CDR3 has 18 residues. The CDR3 protein is CASSFLGGGVTSTDTQYF. The sequenced CDR3 bases are TGCGCCAGCAGCTTTCTAGGGGGAGGGGTAACTAGCACAGATACG.

This clone was recorded at least ten times. From the germline J gene comes the end of the CDR3, since the read stops 3 residues before it. The gene calls are TRBV19 and TRBJ1-1; tentatively, D is TRBD1 (6 bases). This CDR3 contains 13 residues. V was pared by 5 bases and J by 4 bases, with 11 bases between. From germline, CDR1 is LNHDA and CDR2 SQIVND (reference sequence). CDR3 residues: CASSDRRGTEAFF. The CDR3 DNA, read in part, is TGTGCCAGTAGTGACAGGAGAGGCACTGAA.

This clone came up many times. The missing CDR3 end, 3 residues past where the read stops, is filled in from the germline J gene. J is TRBJ2-3 and V is TRBV10-1; 8 bases agree with TRBD2. The germline gives CDR1 WNHNN, CDR2 SYGVQD (reference sequence). This CDR3 is 13 amino acids long. Trimming cost V 7 bases and J 3 bases; bases outside gene matches: 3. CDR3 DNA, as far as it was read: TGCGCCAGCAACGCGGGAGGAACAGATACG. Translating gives CASNAGGTDT. In full, the CDR3 is CASNAGGTDTQYF.

Many counts were recorded for this clone. The CDR3 is cut off 3 residues early in the read; its end comes from the germline J gene. The gene calls are TRBV12-3 or TRBV12-4 and TRBJ2-5; 8 positions agree with TRBD1. Trimming at V came to 5 bases and at J to 5 bases, leaving 10 bases not matched to a gene. The CDR3 runs 15 residues. This CDR3 is CASSAGRGLWETQYF. CDR3 bases read: TGTGCCAGCAGTGCCGGCAGGGGGCTTTGGGAGACC.

About this clone: The DNA ends 3 residues before the CDR3 does, and the rest of the CDR3 is filled in from the germline J gene. The rearrangement uses TRBV7-9 and TRBJ2-2; the match to TRBD1 covers 12 bases. This CDR3 region has 14 residues. Germline V gives CDR1 SEHNR, CDR2 FQNEAQ (reference sequence). The sequenced CDR3 bases are TGTGCCAGCAGCCTGGGACAGGGGGCTTCACCG. It codes for CASSLGQGASP. The whole CDR3 protein is CASSLGQGASPLFF.

This clone was detected ten times or more. The DNA ends 3 residues before the CDR3 does, and the rest of the CDR3 is filled in from the germline J gene. This chain links TRBV7-2 with TRBJ2-3; 9 bases fit TRBD2. The germline CDR1 and CDR2 sequences are SGHTA and FQGNSA. The CDR3 is made up of 14 amino acids. Losses at the gene ends were 7 bases for V and 7 bases for J; bases not matched to a gene: 9. Incomplete CDR3 DNA: TGTGCCAGCACCTATGCGGGGGGGGCAAATACG. This sequence encodes CASTYAGGANT. The CDR3 in full is CASTYAGGANTQYF.

The table lists this clone with many counts. The read gets to within 3 residues of the CDR3 end, and the germline J gene fills in the rest. The V gene is TRBV20-1, the J gene TRBJ2-5; TRBD1 agrees at 9 bases. The junction had 10 bases not matched to a gene; V was cut back by 0 bases and J by 5 bases. Germline CDR1 DFQATT, CDR2 SNEGSKA (reference sequence). This CDR3 has 16 residues. CDR3 bases read: TGCAGTGCTAGAGATCTGTACAGGGGGCTGGAGGAGACC. Translating it yields CSARDLYRGLEET. The entire CDR3 reads CSARDLYRGLEETQYF.

There are many counts of this clone. Read coverage stops 3 residues before the CDR3 terminus; the germline J gene supplies the remainder. The chain couples TRBV20-1 to TRBJ2-7; 9 bases fit TRBD2. V dropped 6 bases and J dropped 3; count of bases not matched to a gene: 9. CDR3 size: 14 residues. Germline values: CDR1 DFQATT, CDR2 SNEGSKA (reference sequence). CDR3 loop: CSAGVTSGNYEQYF. CDR3 DNA, as far as it was read: TGCAGTGCCGGAGTGACTAGCGGAAACTACGAG.

This clone was observed at least ten times. The CDR3 goes on 3 residues after the read ends, and that part is filled in from the germline J gene. The chain is built from TRBV18 and TRBJ2-7; TRBD1 agrees at 9 bases. In germline, CDR1 is KGHSH, CDR2 LQKENI. J gave up 6 bases and V 5 bases, and 17 bases lay outside the gene matches. The CDR3 has 17 residues. The CDR3: CASSAGQGLSQGGEQYF. The sequenced CDR3 bases are TGTGCCAGCTCAGCGGGACAGGGTCTAAGCCAGGGGGGCGAG.

In this sample, this clone turned up many times. The CDR3 is cut off 3 residues early in the read; its end comes from the germline J gene. V usage is TRBV7-6 and J usage is TRBJ2-1, with 10 bases aligning to TRBD2. Germline V gene sequence: CDR1 SGHVS, CDR2 FNYEAQ. The V and J ends lost 2 bases and 4 bases, in that order; junction bases with no gene match: 2. The CDR3 has 15 residues. The CDR3 is CASSLIAGGYNEQFF. The CDR3 DNA, read in part, is TGTGCCAGCAGCTTAATAGCGGGAGGTTACAATGAG.

This clone was observed many times. The CDR3 is cut off 3 residues early in the read; its end comes from the germline J gene. The gene calls are TRBV28 and TRBJ1-2; D is uncertain. This CDR3 region has 11 residues. Germline CDR1 and CDR2: MDHEN and SYDVKM. The covered CDR3 bases are TGTGGAGCCTCCTCTAACTATGGC. Translated: CGASSNYG. The entire CDR3 protein reads CGASSNYGYTF.

This clone has ten or more counts. The CDR3 end is not reached by the read, which stops 3 residues before it; the germline J gene fills it in. The rearrangement links TRBV10-3 to TRBJ2-7; a possible D gene is TRBD1 (5 bases). Germline CDR1 reads ENHRY; CDR2 reads SYGVKD. CDR3 length: 14 residues. Trimming removed 4 bases from V and 2 bases from J, with 12 bases in between. This CDR3 reads CAISAGSGAYEQYF. The CDR3 bases that were read are TGTGCCATCAGTGCAGGGTCTGGGGCCTACGAG.

There are many counts of this clone. The read is 3 residues too short to cover the CDR3 end, so that end is filled in from the germline J gene. This chain links TRBV7-3 with TRBJ2-1, with D uncertain. The ends were cut back, 4 bases at V and 9 bases at J, with 10 bases in the middle. This CDR3 spans 12 amino acids. Germline values: CDR1 SGHTA, CDR2 FQGTGA. The CDR3 reads CASSSRSGEQFF. The covered CDR3 bases are TGTGCCAGCAGCTCCCGATCGGGTGAG.

This clone was detected many times. The read stops 3 residues short of the end of the CDR3; the missing end is completed from the germline J gene. V gene TRBV20-1 combines with J gene TRBJ2-5; TRBD2 agrees at 8 bases. This CDR3 is built from 16 residues. Germline V lookup: CDR1 DFQATT, CDR2 SNEGSKA (reference sequence). V shed 3 bases and J 4 bases; nucleotides not matched to a gene: 13. The chain's CDR3 is CSASRSGGAMGETQYF. Partial CDR3 DNA: TGCAGTGCTAGCAGGTCCGGGGGGGCCATGGGAGAGACC.

A few counts support this clone. Read sequence stops 3 residues before the CDR3 end, and the germline J gene provides the missing end. This chain connects TRBV7-2 to TRBJ1-1, with TRBD1 as a possible D gene (5 bases). The CDR3 has 14 amino acids. V shed 2 bases and J shed 5 bases, with 12 bases lying between them. Germline values: CDR1 SGHTA, CDR2 FQGNSA. The chain's CDR3 is CASSLKGGGTEAFF. The DNA read from the CDR3 is TGTGCCAGCAGCTTAAAGGGTGGGGGGACTGAA.

This clone showed up many times. CDR3 in amino acids: CAWSGLDLNEQYF. The CDR3 DNA, read in part, is TGTGCCTGGAGTGGACTAGATTTGAACGAG. J is TRBJ2-7 and V is TRBV30, with a tentative D call TRBD2 (6 bases). The read gets to within 3 residues of the CDR3 end, and the germline J gene fills in the rest. V shed 1 base and J shed 5 bases, with 12 bases lying between them. The germline CDR1 and CDR2 sequences are GTSNPN and SVGIG (reference sequence). This CDR3 has 13 residues.

This clone was seen ten or more times. The CDR3 sequence: CASSPLAGGLNEQFF. The sequenced CDR3 bases are TGCGCCAGCAGCCCTTTAGCGGGAGGGCTTAATGAG. The chain combines TRBV5-1 with TRBJ2-1; TRBD2 matches at 11 bases. Sequencing ends 3 residues short of the CDR3 end; the germline J gene provides the rest. Germline V gene sequence: CDR1 SGHRS, CDR2 YFSETQ. After removal of 4 bases from V and 7 bases from J, the junction contained 7 bases not matched to a gene. There are 15 residues in the CDR3.

This clone was seen at least ten times. The CDR3 end falls 3 residues outside the read, so it is completed with the germline J gene. The V and J genes are TRBV19 and TRBJ1-2; the match to TRBD1 covers 8 bases. Trimming at V came to 5 bases and at J to 4 bases, leaving 12 bases not matched to a gene. Germline V lookup: CDR1 LNHDA, CDR2 SQIVND (reference sequence). The CDR3 has 16 residues. Here the CDR3 reads CASSPSARGLRYGYTF. CDR3 DNA (partial): TGTGCCAGTAGTCCCTCCGCCAGGGGGCTTCGCTATGGC.

This clone was observed a handful of times. The read terminates 3 residues before the CDR3 end, so the remaining end is supplied by the germline J gene. V gene TRBV6-1 combines with J gene TRBJ2-2; D might be TRBD1 (5 bases). The CDR3 contains 16 residues. Germline CDR1 reads MNHNS; CDR2 reads SASEGT. The CDR3 loop reads CASSEAGISGANVLFF. The sequenced CDR3 bases are TGTGCCAGCAGTGAAGCGGGTATTTCTGGGGCCAACGTG.

Concerning this clone itself: The CDR3 is cut off 3 residues early in the read; its end comes from the germline J gene. The chain recombines TRBV30 with TRBJ1-2, with D possibly being TRBD1 (6 bases). This CDR3 has 15 amino acids. CDR1 is GTSNPN, CDR2 SVGIG, per germline (reference sequence). The CDR3 bases that were read are TGTGCCTGGGTGGACAGTCGCCTCTCCTACAATGAC. Protein sequence: CAWVDSRLSYND. Given in full, the CDR3 is CAWVDSRLSYNDYTF.

This clone was detected ten times or more. The read stops 3 residues short of the end of the CDR3; the missing end is completed from the germline J gene. The J gene is TRBJ2-5, the V gene TRBV18; D is uncertain. This CDR3 comprises 14 residues. The V end lost 0 bases, the J end lost 2 bases, and 7 bases lay between the germline ends. Germline V gene lookup returns CDR1 KGHSH and CDR2 LQKENI. CDR3 region: CASSPPRVQETQYF. The part of the CDR3 DNA that was read is TGTGCCAGCTCACCACCAAGGGTGCAAGAGACC.